Sequencing of this TCR beta chain was carried out in a study of CD8 T cells in ankylosing spondylitis. Broader study findings: It appeared that ankylosing spondylitis blood was characterized by a TCR beta motif of under ten highly homologous variants. Clones linked with disease were CD8+ and fairly uncommon in the peripheral blood. From matched ankylosing spondylitis synovial fluid, disease-linked clones were reportedly recovered at significantly enriched levels.

This clonotype was detected only a few times. Its antigen is undetermined. Preparation of TCR beta libraries was done by quantitative 5'-RACE with molecular barcodes. MiXCR was run by TCRdb on the 5' RACE reads, yielding one entry per CDR3 protein. The sample lists fewer than 400,000 distinct CDR3 sequences; 8% were seen once. The clonotype comes from a male donor with ankylosing spondylitis. Source material: blood, either unsorted or a sorted T cell fraction (not recorded which).

CDR3 DNA: TGTGCCAGCAGTGGCGGGACTAGGTCGGGTGATACGCAGTATTTT. It codes for CASSGGTRSGDTQYF. J is TRBJ2-3 and V is TRBV28; TRBD2 agrees at 8 bases. In germline, CDR1 is MDHEN, CDR2 SYDVKM. The V segment lost 5 bases and the J segment 6 bases; nucleotides outside the gene matches: 10. This CDR3 spans 15 amino acids.